A selection of T cell receptor beta chains follows, all from one sample in a study of T cell responses to AZD1222 COVID-19 vaccine. Assay used: immunoSEQ multiplex PCR; TCRdb lists only in-frame clones, some missing. The profile covers some 100,000 clones, with approximately 87% appearing a single time and about 3.5% taken by the ten largest. The sample in question was peripheral blood, obtained on day 0 of AZD1222 vaccination. Receptors originate from an adult in good health. The CDR3 runs from the conserved cysteine through the conserved F or W. D genes are given only for firm matches.

J | V | D | CDR3 | DNA
TRBJ2-1 | TRBV20-1 | - | CSGTPNNEQFF | TGCAGCGGGACTCCCAACAATGAGCAGTTCTTC
TRBJ1-6 | TRBV7-2 | - | CASSLGSTYNSPLHF | TGTGCCAGCAGCTTAGGGTCGACCTATAATTCACCCCTCCACTTT
TRBJ2-1 | TRBV11-2 | - | CASSLGSVPLDEQFF | TGTGCCAGCAGCTTAGGGTCTGTCCCCTTAGATGAGCAGTTCTTC
TRBJ2-3 | TRBV4-3 | TRBD2 | CASSQAGTSGGAQDTQYF | TGCGCCAGCAGCCAGGCAGGGACTAGCGGGGGGGCCCAAGATACGCAGTATTTT
TRBJ1-1 | TRBV2 | - | CASKRDGPAGDTEAFF | TGTGCCAGCAAAAGGGACGGCCCCGCAGGGGACACTGAAGCTTTCTTT
TRBJ2-1 | TRBV11-1 | TRBD1 | CASSFGQGGYNEQFF | TGTGCCAGCAGCTTTGGACAGGGGGGGTACAATGAGCAGTTCTTC
TRBJ1-2 | TRBV28 | - | CASSSPGRLYGYTF | TGTGCCAGCAGTTCACCGGGACGGCTCTATGGCTACACCTTC
TRBJ1-5 | TRBV10-3 | - | CAISESSQPQHF | TGTGCCATCAGTGAGTCTAGTCAGCCCCAGCATTTT
TRBJ1-6 | TRBV30 | - | CAWSPSGGGNSPLHF | TGTGCCTGGAGTCCCTCTGGGGGCGGCAATTCACCCCTCCACTTT
TRBJ2-3 | TRBV7-3 | TRBD2 | CASTPVAGGSIDTQYF | TGTGCCAGCACCCCTGTGGCGGGGGGGTCAATAGATACGCAGTATTTT
TRBJ1-6 | TRBV30 | TRBD1 | CAEGQGLNNSPLHF | TGTGCCGAGGGACAGGGGCTAAATAATTCACCCCTCCACTTT
TRBJ2-5 | TRBV29-1 | - | CSVGEMAGQETQYF | TGCAGCGTTGGCGAAATGGCCGGGCAAGAGACCCAGTACTTC
TRBJ2-3 | TRBV7-2 | - | CASSSPSLDTQYF | TGTGCCAGCAGCTCGCCCTCCTTAGATACGCAGTATTTT
TRBJ1-4 | TRBV18 | - | CASSPQPNEKLFF | TGTGCCAGCTCACCGCAGCCGAATGAAAAACTGTTTTTT